The clone carrying this TCR beta chain has only a few counts. The antigen is not known. The sample is drawn from a study of T cell responses to AZD1222 COVID-19 vaccine. Study-wide results and limits: Close to half of spike-specific TCRs reportedly recognize unmutated variant regions. Without day 14 samples, only post-peak T cell repertoires were studied. Clonal diversity may have been underestimated, and the donors were mostly white British, with more females than males. Among vaccine-associated CD4 TCRs, coverage spanned spike, with dominance at 160-218 and 743-854.

The CDR3 has 14 residues. V shed 4 bases and J 5 bases; nucleotides not matched to a gene: 8. Germline V lookup: CDR1 SGDLS, CDR2 YYNGEE. Sequencing used immunoSEQ multiplex PCR; TCRdb keeps in-frame clones, though not all of them. Among roughly 120,000 clones listed, over 75% were seen once. V usage is TRBV9 and J usage is TRBJ2-5; 7 nucleotides line up with TRBD2. The sequence derives from an adult in good health. The sequenced sample was peripheral blood, obtained on day 0 of MenACWY control vaccination. CDR3 sequence (DNA): TGTGCCAGCAGCCCCGCGGGGGTTACGGAGACCCAGTACTTC. Its protein is CASSPAGVTETQYF.